Given below is one T cell receptor beta chain in context. The V end was cut by 4 bases, the J end by 4 bases, with 20 bases between. The germline V gene encodes CDR1 SGHRS and CDR2 YFSETQ. The CDR3 runs 16 residues. The data originate from a study of human T cells and chemical hapten exposure. This sample's time point: patch test 3, about 24 weeks after DPC sensitization. Treatment reported: therapeutic diphenylcyclopropenone sensitization with weekly scalp DPC. Individual cDNA molecules each carried unique molecular identifiers attached by the library. TCRdb passed the RACE reads through MiXCR, listing each CDR3 protein once. This sample has 100,000 or so distinct CDR3 sequences; 34% occur once, and the top ten carry 2.5% to 3.5%.

The sequence was obtained from a man aged 40-49 years with alopecia areata. Some clones in this sample may be carry-over from other donors' samples. The specimen was whole blood, collected in connection with sensitization to the hapten diphenylcyclopropenone (DPC). The V gene is TRBV5-1, the J gene TRBJ2-5; D is possibly TRBD1 (6 bases). CDR3 DNA: TGCGCCAGCAGCCCGAGGGACATAAGAGGAGGAGAGACCCAGTACTTC. This sequence encodes CASSPRDIRGGETQYF.